This T cell receptor (beta chain) was sequenced for a study of blood T cell repertoires in COVID-19 (dated by TCRdb to the early 2020s). Regarding the study in general: Samples from collaborators originated in the United States, Italy and Spain and spanned both the acute and convalescent phases of COVID-19. The prospective study material was composed of cDNA or gDNA derived from T cells, B-cell-depleted T cells, or PBMCs. Subjects who had been exposed to COVID-19, were actively infected with it, or had recovered from it provided the deeply sampled blood TCRbeta repertoires that made up the dataset. The repertoires were released in a freely available public database intended as a resource for research on the immune response to SARS-CoV-2. The samples were drawn from the first 160 participants of the ongoing ImmuneRACE study and from under 1,500 subjects provided by 6 global collaborators. Sample metadata almost always included a de-identified subject ID, COVID-19 status, age in years and sex. Where available, HLA class I and class II types were taken from metadata supplied by the sample provider and were not determined by assay-based typing.

Here is what the overall study found, with its caveats: How much clinical and demographic metadata was included differed by source and by participant, and the metadata was provided uncurated.

Including cysteine and phenylalanine, the CDR3 has 18 amino acids. Only CDR3 DNA is held: 54 bases, read in frame from base 1. V lost 4 bases and J lost 5 bases, and the count of bases not matched to a germline gene is 10. According to the germline V gene, CDR1 reads MNHNS and CDR2 reads SASEGT. In Seattle, one collaborating source enrolled patients while the infection was active and tracked those patients longitudinally over the course of disease. Collaborating institutions collected whole blood in K2EDTA tubes following their own protocols. Collaborator samples were shipped for TCRbeta analysis as frozen whole blood, isolated PBMCs, or DNA extracted from either sample type. TCRbeta CDR3 regions were amplified from genomic DNA by means of the immunoSEQ Assay, a bias-controlled multiplex PCR. The paper's processing steps were these. The number of nucleated cells in each sample was estimated by amplification of reference gene primers within the assay. To quantify the absolute abundance of each unique TCRbeta CDR3 rearrangement, sequence reads were collapsed and filtered. For each sample, productive Simpson clonality was calculated as the square root of Simpson's diversity index over productive rearrangements. What TCRdb holds here is the immuneACCESS table cut down to in-frame rearrangements. Part of the clones is not present; checked against another copy, under half of the missing clones reflect an unresolved V gene, and the others are unexplained. Clonal size and the V and J genes are those of that table, whereas D and trimming came from the DNA. The sample table contains 250,000 to 350,000 clones; only one count was recorded for 75% to 95% of them. The top ten clonotypes cover more than 6% of the sample.

Only one count was recorded for this clone. Its antigen is currently not known. It has no much larger one-base neighbor in the sample; base qualities were not kept. The TCR originated in a young woman with COVID-19, enrolled during active disease. The sample consisted of peripheral blood. This receptor chain uses TRBV6-1 and TRBJ2-2; 13 bases in the junction line up with TRBD2. The nucleotide sequence is TGTGCCAGCAGTGGGACTAGCGGGAGTAGAGAAAGGACCGGGGAGCTGTTTTTT. Its protein is CASSGTSGSRERTGELFF.